The source of this TCR beta chain is a study of blood T cell repertoires in COVID-19. The table came from immunoSEQ multiplex PCR; TCRdb's copy has only in-frame clones and leaves some out. Of over 50,000 clones listed, around 72% are singletons. V lost 5 bases to trimming and J lost 4 bases; unmatched junction nucleotides: 6. This CDR3 is 15 amino acids long. Germline assignment: CDR1 LNHDA and CDR2 SQIVND (reference sequence). The receptor comes from a human donor with active or convalescent COVID-19. The donor label of this sample is uncertain. V is TRBV19 and J is TRBJ2-3; 10 bases are shared with TRBD2. The sequencing input was peripheral blood. CDR3 bases: TGTGCCAGTAGTTACCTAGCGGGAGTCGCAGATACGCAGTATTTT. This sequence encodes CASSYLAGVADTQYF.